Listed here is a single TCR beta chain. Its cognate antigen has yet to be identified. Base qualities were left out, and no much larger clone turns up one base away. This entry is derived from a study of T cell responses to AZD1222 COVID-19 vaccine (TCRdb year 2021). Regarding the study in general: Because spike-specific TCR depth and breadth did not differ between the two schedules, AZD1222 recipients who got a second dose at roughly 4 weeks were pooled with those who got a second dose at roughly 12 weeks. A total of approximately 230 trial participants underwent TCR sequencing, of whom 200 to 220 received two doses of AZD1222 and around 26 received two doses of the MenACWY control vaccine. Trial participants were enrolled by age into subgroups of 18-55, 56-69 and 70-plus years, and around 150, 28 and 57 TCR-sequenced participants, respectively, were included in these subgroups. Overall study outcomes, separate from this receptor: The whole spike protein was spanned by vaccine-associated CD4 TCRs, and dominant responses were seen in regions 160-218 and 743-854. Conclusions about previously exposed vaccinees are limited, since just five or six AZD1222 recipients were seropositive for SARS-CoV-2 at baseline. Participants were mostly white British and included more females than males, and it was suggested by the authors that clonal diversity may have been underestimated. Reportedly, close to half of the unique spike-specific TCRs recognized epitopes lying outside the regions that are mutated in the B.1.351 and B.1.1.7 variants. Spike-specific TCR breadth and depth rose significantly after two AZD1222 doses compared with day 0 and with MenACWY recipients. In the small 56-69-year group, the increase in depth fell short of significance, most likely because of low power. Because no samples from the day 14 peak response were available, repertoires could be characterized only after the peak T cell response.

The CDR3 measures 15 amino acids from cysteine to phenylalanine. The DNA shown is the 45-base CDR3, in frame from base 1. V is trimmed back by 2 bases and J by 7 bases, and the junction contains 5 bases that no gene match accounts for. The germline V gene sets CDR1 to SNHLY and CDR2 to FYNNEI. The time point label here, explained by the study, means: baseline before first vaccination. Vaccinee samples were obtained from the UK trials COV001 and COV002, which included a single-blind randomized controlled phase 2/3 trial of AZD1222 (ChAdOx1 nCoV-19) in healthy adults. For TCRbeta chain sequencing, PBMC samples from trial participants were taken at day 0 and at day 28 after the second dose. The CDR3 regions of human TCRbeta chains were analyzed by immunosequencing. Turning to the authors' computational methods: TCRs in the repertoires were compared against a reference library of SARS-CoV-2-specific TCRs that had been generated with the MIRA antigen-specificity platform. Breadth was defined as the fraction of unique TCRs that were SARS-CoV-2-associated. Depth was defined as the fraction of total T cells that were SARS-CoV-2-associated. Each spike-specific TCR was assigned to its reactive spike region and to a CD4 or CD8 class using the MIRA data. Log10-transformed breadth and depth values were compared by one-way ANOVA with Sidak's multiple comparisons tests. The table was pulled from immuneACCESS by TCRdb, which kept in-frame rearrangements only. Such tables lose some clones; where checked, under half of the loss comes from unresolved V genes, and the rest has no known cause. V and J calls and clone size are copied from that table; D and trimming were computed from the DNA. The sample profile shows more than 85,000 clones; 91% of them were found once. The ten largest clones represent 7.5% of the sample.

Rearrangement joined TRBV2 to TRBJ2-7; TRBD2 aligns with 13 central bases. This sequence originates from an adult in good health. The material was peripheral blood, obtained on day 0 of AZD1222 vaccination. The CDR3 sequence is CASSETSGRAGEQYF. The DNA sequence is TGTGCCAGCAGTGAAACTAGCGGGAGGGCGGGAGAGCAGTACTTC.